This TCR beta chain was recorded in a study of cytomegalovirus exposure and HLA in healthy donors. Whole-study findings and limits: Rare TCR sequences dominated, though some public TCRs recurred in many donors. Prediction of most subjects' HLA-A and HLA-B alleles by TCR beta sequences was reportedly accurate. The authors judged a highly shared variant cluster likely a sequencing artifact.

The PCR made use of 60 Vbeta and 13 Jbeta primers. Profiled with immunoSEQ multiplex PCR; TCRdb holds only in-frame clones, not every one. Found here are about 180,000 clones, 65% to 85% of them singletons; the top ten hold more than 1.1%. This clone occurred many times. Its cognate antigen is unknown. Donors were ostensibly healthy at sampling, although undocumented immune exposures were probable. CDR1 and CDR2 (germline): SNHLY, FYNNEI. The CDR3 sequence is 13 residues long. With 8 bases removed from V and 7 bases from J, the gap between germline ends came to 15 bases. Sequenced: PBMCs. This TCR was recovered from a girl between 5 and 17 years old in good health and CMV-seropositive. This sequence joins TRBV2 and TRBJ1-5; TRBD1 might be the D (6 bases). This chain's CDR3 is CASAKGEGQPQHF. The CDR3 DNA reads as TGTGCCAGCGCTAAGGGGGAAGGGCAGCCCCAGCATTTT. The variable domain in full, completed from reference TRBV2 and TRBJ1-5, reads EPEVTQTPSHQVTQMGQEVILRCVPISNHLYFYWYRQILGQKVEFLVSFYNNEISEKSEIFDDQFSVERPDGSNFTLKIRSTKLEDSAMYFCASAKGEGQPQHFGDGTRLSIL.